The T cell receptor (beta chain) under discussion was sequenced for a study of CD8 T cells in cerebrospinal fluid in Alzheimer's disease. From its re-call of the 10x single-cell sequencing reads, TCRdb lists each CDR3 protein once, without DNA. This sample's table reports 750 to 850 distinct CDR3 sequences. This clonotype is called large based on its frequency. Its target is not known. A neurodegenerative disease comparison group consisted of Parkinson's disease patients. Overall study findings and caveats: Healthy subjects less often had a clone of at least 3% than Alzheimer's patients.

There are 12 residues in the CDR3. The germline V gene has CDR1 SGHTA and CDR2 FQGNSA. The sample was cerebrospinal fluid. V usage is TRBV7-2 and J usage is TRBJ1-3. The receptor was isolated from a human donor with Parkinson's disease. This chain's CDR3 is CASSLLGNTIYF.